This T cell receptor beta chain is drawn from a study of CD8 T cells in ankylosing spondylitis. Library preparation for TCR beta used quantitative 5'-RACE with molecular barcodes. TCRdb independently ran MiXCR on the 5' RACE reads; one entry per CDR3 protein. The sample consists of about 150,000 distinct CDR3 sequences, more than 9.5% of them appearing once. Remarks on this clonotype: Its cognate antigen is unknown. This sequence may be a read error, since a much larger clone differs from it by one base.

Study findings and constraints: Seemingly characteristic of ankylosing spondylitis blood was a TCR beta motif consisting of eight highly homologous variants. Earlier authors reported some of these motif variants in reactive arthritis synovial fluid and blood. Matched ankylosing spondylitis synovial fluid reportedly contained a significantly enriched population of disease-linked clones.

The CDR3 loop spans 14 amino acids. Germline-derived CDR1 and CDR2 are SGHRS and YFSETQ. The germline V and J ends were trimmed by 3 bases and 0 bases, with 10 bases remaining between them. The gene calls are TRBV5-1 and TRBJ2-7; tentatively, D is TRBD2 (6 bases). Sequencing input: blood, either unsorted or a sorted T cell fraction (not recorded which). The clonotype was recovered from a female donor with ankylosing spondylitis or in good health (not recorded which). The CDR3 is CASSWEEGSYEQYF. CDR3 in DNA: TGCGCCAGCAGCTGGGAGGAGGGCTCCTACGAGCAGTACTTC.